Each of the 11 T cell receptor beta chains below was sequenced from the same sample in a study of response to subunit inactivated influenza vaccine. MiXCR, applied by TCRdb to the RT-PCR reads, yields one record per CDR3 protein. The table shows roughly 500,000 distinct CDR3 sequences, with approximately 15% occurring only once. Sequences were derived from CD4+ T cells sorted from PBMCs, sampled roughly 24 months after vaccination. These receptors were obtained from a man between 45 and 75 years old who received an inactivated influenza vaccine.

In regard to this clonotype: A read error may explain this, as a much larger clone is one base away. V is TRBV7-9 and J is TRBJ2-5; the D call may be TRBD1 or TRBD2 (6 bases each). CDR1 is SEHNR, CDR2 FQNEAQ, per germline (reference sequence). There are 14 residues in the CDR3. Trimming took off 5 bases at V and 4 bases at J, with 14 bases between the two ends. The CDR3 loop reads CASSKKQGGETQYF. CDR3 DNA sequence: TGTGCCAGCAGCAAGAAACAGGGAGGAGAGACCCAGTACTTC.

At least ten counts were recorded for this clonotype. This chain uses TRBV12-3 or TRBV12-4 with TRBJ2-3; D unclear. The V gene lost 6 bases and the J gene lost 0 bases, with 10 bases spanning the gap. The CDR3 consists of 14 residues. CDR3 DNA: TGTGCCAGCAGAATGGGATTTAGCACAGATACGCAGTATTTT. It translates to CASRMGFSTDTQYF.

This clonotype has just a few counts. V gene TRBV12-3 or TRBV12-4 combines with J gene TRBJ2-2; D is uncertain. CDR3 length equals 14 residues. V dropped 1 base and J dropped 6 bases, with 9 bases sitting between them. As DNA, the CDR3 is TGTGCCAGCAGTTTAGGGGCTGCGGCCGGGGAGCTGTTTTTT. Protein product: CASSLGAAAGELFF.

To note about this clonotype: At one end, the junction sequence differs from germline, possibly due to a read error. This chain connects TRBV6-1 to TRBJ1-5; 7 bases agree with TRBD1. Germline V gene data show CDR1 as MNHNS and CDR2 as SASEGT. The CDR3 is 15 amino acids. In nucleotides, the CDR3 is TGTGCCAGCAGTGTTTTGACAGGGAGCAGTCAGCCCCAGCATTTT. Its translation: CASSVLTGSSQPQHF.

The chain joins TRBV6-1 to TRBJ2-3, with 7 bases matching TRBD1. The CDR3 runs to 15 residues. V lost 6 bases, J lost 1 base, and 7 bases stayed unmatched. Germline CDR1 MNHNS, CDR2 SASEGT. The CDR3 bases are TGTGCCAGCAGGGCCACAGGGGTCGGCACAGATACGCAGTATTTT. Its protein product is CASRATGVGTDTQYF.

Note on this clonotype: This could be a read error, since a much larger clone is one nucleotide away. The CDR3 loop reads CATSRDHEQYF. The CDR3 nucleotides read TGTGCCACCAGCAGAGACCACGAGCAGTACTTC. The chain couples TRBV15 to TRBJ2-7; D not certain. Germline V lookup: CDR1 LNHNV, CDR2 YYDKDF (reference sequence). CDR3 size: 11 residues. Trimming shortened V by 0 bases and J by 5 bases, and 2 bases separated the two germline ends.

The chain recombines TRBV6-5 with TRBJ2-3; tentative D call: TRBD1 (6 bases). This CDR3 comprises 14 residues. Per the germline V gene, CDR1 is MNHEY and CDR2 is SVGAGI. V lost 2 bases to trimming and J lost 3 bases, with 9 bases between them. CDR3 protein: CASSYIQGTDTQYF. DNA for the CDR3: TGTGCCAGCAGTTACATTCAGGGGACAGATACGCAGTATTTT.

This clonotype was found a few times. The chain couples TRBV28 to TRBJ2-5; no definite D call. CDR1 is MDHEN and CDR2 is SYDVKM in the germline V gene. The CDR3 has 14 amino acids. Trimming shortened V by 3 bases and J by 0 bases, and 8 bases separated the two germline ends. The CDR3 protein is CASSFGGNQETQYF. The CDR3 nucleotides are TGTGCCAGCAGTTTCGGTGGAAACCAAGAGACCCAGTACTTC.

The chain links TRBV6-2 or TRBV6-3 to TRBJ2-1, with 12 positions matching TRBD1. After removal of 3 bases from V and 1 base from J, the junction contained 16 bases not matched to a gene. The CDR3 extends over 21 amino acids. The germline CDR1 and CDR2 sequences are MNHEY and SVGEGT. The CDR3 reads CASSYPRDRGRSDGSYNEQFF. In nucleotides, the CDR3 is TGTGCCAGCAGTTATCCCCGGGACAGGGGGCGCAGTGATGGGTCCTACAATGAGCAGTTCTTC.

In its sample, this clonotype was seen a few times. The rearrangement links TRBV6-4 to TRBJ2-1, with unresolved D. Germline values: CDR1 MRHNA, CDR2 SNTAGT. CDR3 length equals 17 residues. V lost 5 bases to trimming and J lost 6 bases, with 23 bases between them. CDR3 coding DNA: TGTGCCAGCAGTAAAGAATGGGGAAGCAATCGTGTCAATGAGCAGTTCTTC. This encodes CASSKEWGSNRVNEQFF.

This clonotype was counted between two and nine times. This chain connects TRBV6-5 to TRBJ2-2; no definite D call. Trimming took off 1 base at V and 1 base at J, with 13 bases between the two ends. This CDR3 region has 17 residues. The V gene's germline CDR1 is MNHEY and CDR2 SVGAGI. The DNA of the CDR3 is TGTGCCAGCAGTTACTGGTCTCGACACTTGAACACCGGGGAGCTGTTTTTT. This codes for CASSYWSRHLNTGELFF.